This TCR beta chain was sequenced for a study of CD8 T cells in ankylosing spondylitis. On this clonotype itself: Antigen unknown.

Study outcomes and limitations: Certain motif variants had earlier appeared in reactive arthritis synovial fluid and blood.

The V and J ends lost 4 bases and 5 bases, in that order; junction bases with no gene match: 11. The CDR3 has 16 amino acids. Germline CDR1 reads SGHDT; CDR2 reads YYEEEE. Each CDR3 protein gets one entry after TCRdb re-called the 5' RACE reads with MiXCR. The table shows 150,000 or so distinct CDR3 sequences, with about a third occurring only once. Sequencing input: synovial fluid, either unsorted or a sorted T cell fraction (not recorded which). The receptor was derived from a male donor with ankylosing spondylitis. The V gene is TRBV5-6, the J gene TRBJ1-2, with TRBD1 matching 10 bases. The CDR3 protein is CASSHMRQGAMYGYTF. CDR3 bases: TGTGCCAGCAGCCACATGCGACAGGGGGCAATGTATGGCTACACCTTC.